This note documents a single T cell receptor beta chain sequence. Its antigen remains unidentified. The data were taken from a study of T cells expressing NK-cell markers. As for the study in general: Obtained from sorted CD3+CD56+NKG2C+, CD3+CD56+NKG2C- and CD3+CD56-NKG2C+ T cells were the TCR beta repertoires. Among eight sequenced donors, seven carried HCMV seropositivity while one was seronegative. Study outcomes and limitations: Once again these clonotypes came out on top in the CD3+CD56-NKG2C+ fraction of a few donors. Roughly six donors had dominant NKG2C+ clonotypes that comprised about 1.0-7.5% of their CD8+ T cells.

The CDR3 has 16 amino acids. Germline loops: CDR1 SGHDT, CDR2 YYEEEE. For each CDR3 protein, TCRdb gives one entry from its re-call of the 5' RACE reads, without DNA. The table lists fewer than 400,000 distinct CDR3 sequences. The rearrangement links TRBV5-6 to TRBJ2-7; absent DNA, TCRdb's TRBD1 call cannot be checked. Specimen: blood T cells: a sorted CD56 or NKG2C T cell subset, CD4+ or CD8+ T cells, or bulk PBMC T cells (not recorded which). The TCR originated in a man between 18 and 69 years old in good health. The CDR3 reads CASSSGLSGNYYEQYF. Combining the CDR3 with reference TRBV5-6 and TRBJ2-7 gives the whole variable domain DAGVTQSPTHLIKTRGQQVTLRCSPKSGHDTVSWYQQALGQGPQFIFQYYEEEERQRGNFPDRFSGHQFPNYSSELNVNALLLGDSALYLCASSSGLSGNYYEQYFGPGTRLTVT.